Detailed here is one T cell receptor beta chain. Its antigen is not identified. The sample originates from a study of beta chain features in type 1 diabetes. Findings of the study overall: A potential influence of HLA type upon TCRB rearrangement remained unresolved herein. Highly expressing activated T cells could be over-counted with a cDNA template. For type 1 diabetes patients, VDJ junctions showed fewer insertions and more deletions.

Expressed TCRB transcripts got sequenced, as all isolated RNA was reverse transcribed. Only in-frame clones appear in the TCRdb table, and some are missing; sequencing was by immunoSEQ multiplex PCR. The sample records about 900,000 clones, roughly 15% being singletons. Using CD45RO/CCR7/CD25/CD127/CD95/CD27, CD4+ naive, central memory, regulatory and stem cell-like memory cells were sorted. This sequence was found in a woman between 18 and 30 years old in good health. The sequenced sample consisted of naive CD4+ T cells from blood.

As DNA, the CDR3 is TGTGCCAGCAGCTTAGGACTAGCGGGGGCAGATACGCAGTATTTT. Its protein product is CASSLGLAGADTQYF. The chain has TRBV7-8 and TRBJ2-3; 12 positions match TRBD2. J was trimmed by 4 bases and V by 1 base; bases with no gene match: 0. The germline gives CDR1 SGHVS, CDR2 FQNEAQ. The CDR3 is 15 amino acids.